These T cell receptor beta chains were read from a single sample in a study of blood T cell repertoires in COVID-19. The assay was immunoSEQ multiplex PCR, and TCRdb's table has in-frame clones only and misses some. Among roughly 200,000 clones listed, roughly 80% were seen once. Sequenced: peripheral blood. Source of these receptors: an elderly woman with acute or convalescent COVID-19. Each CDR3 is given without its conserved first and last residue.

v_call: TRBV27; cdr3_aa: ASSSNRVGGYT
v_call: TRBV7-2; cdr3_aa: ASSDGQGTYNEQF
v_call: TRBV9; cdr3_aa: ASTLRLTYNEQF
v_call: TRBV18; cdr3_aa: ASSPERTGGGNTEAF
v_call: TRBV7-8; cdr3_aa: ASSSSWDNEQF
v_call: TRBV25-1; cdr3_aa: ASSEYIWVQGKEKPQH
v_call: TRBV18; cdr3_aa: ASSPGGGNQPQH
v_call: TRBV5-4; cdr3_aa: ASSPQRGFSYEQY
v_call: TRBV30; cdr3_aa: AWSTHRGQRNTIY
v_call: TRBV5-1; cdr3_aa: ASSSSPGTGYGYT
v_call: TRBV28; cdr3_aa: ASSFPGGSSGANVLT
v_call: TRBV7-8; cdr3_aa: ASSLAGSTSGNTIY
v_call: TRBV25-1; cdr3_aa: ASSTPSTDTQY
v_call: TRBV14; cdr3_aa: ASSLGLARDWEQY
v_call: TRBV3-1/TRBV3-2; cdr3_aa: ASSRLEGYEQY
v_call: TRBV3-1/TRBV3-2; cdr3_aa: ASSHTQGRQETQY
v_call: TRBV5-1; cdr3_aa: ASSLMGLSNQPQH
v_call: TRBV9; cdr3_aa: ASSVAQAGSLEQY
v_call: TRBV6-1; cdr3_aa: ASSEHRGGQPQH
v_call: TRBV6-5; cdr3_aa: ASGTGGGTEAF
v_call: TRBV6-5; cdr3_aa: ASKTGQGTYEQY
v_call: TRBV7-9; cdr3_aa: ASSSNGQGWSNEKLF
v_call: TRBV19; cdr3_aa: ASSIVWGMNTEAF
v_call: TRBV19; cdr3_aa: ASSGRQGNTEAF
v_call: TRBV12-3/TRBV12-4; cdr3_aa: ASSYSGGAQH
v_call: TRBV7-8; cdr3_aa: ASSLDSNTEAF
v_call: TRBV4-1; cdr3_aa: ASVTGKACLEQY
v_call: TRBV21-1; cdr3_aa: ASSKVIGTSPSEQF
v_call: TRBV6-1; cdr3_aa: ASSVQTGGLYSNQPQH
v_call: TRBV19; cdr3_aa: ASSFRQSSYEQY
v_call: TRBV5-4; cdr3_aa: ASSVFGVNTGELF
v_call: TRBV3-1/TRBV3-2; cdr3_aa: ASSLYTGARGTEAF
v_call: TRBV3-1/TRBV3-2; cdr3_aa: ASSQGTGGNSPLH
v_call: TRBV21-1; cdr3_aa: ASSTLQGTGPPQPQH
v_call: TRBV19; cdr3_aa: ASSILDRDVLQYGYT
v_call: TRBV5-1; cdr3_aa: ASSLRQGPNNSPLH
v_call: TRBV30; cdr3_aa: AWSPRMDRGNTGELF
v_call: TRBV20-1; cdr3_aa: SASTLAGTGQF
v_call: TRBV2; cdr3_aa: ASSERGVRTDTQY
v_call: TRBV9; cdr3_aa: ASSVAQQGARAEAF
v_call: TRBV5-4; cdr3_aa: ASTRDTLYQETQY
v_call: TRBV29-1; cdr3_aa: SLGQGGQETQY
v_call: TRBV7-3; cdr3_aa: ASSATTPGEAF
v_call: TRBV7-2; cdr3_aa: ASSFYGRARETQY
v_call: TRBV24-1; cdr3_aa: ATSDSRDSYGYT
v_call: TRBV27; cdr3_aa: ASSFRGSNQPQH
v_call: TRBV5-5; cdr3_aa: ASSLDSYSNQPQH
v_call: TRBV5-4; cdr3_aa: ASSSPSGRGTDTQY
v_call: TRBV7-9; cdr3_aa: ASSHPPGLAGDPTDTQY
v_call: TRBV5-1; cdr3_aa: ASSLTGGAGGYT
v_call: TRBV10-3; cdr3_aa: AISPPGGSYGYT
v_call: TRBV10-3; cdr3_aa: AISEGSGARTGELF
v_call: TRBV30; cdr3_aa: AWSVSQGSTEAF
v_call: TRBV3-1/TRBV3-2; cdr3_aa: ASSQSDRAYGYT
v_call: TRBV14; cdr3_aa: ASSHLAGDRGY
v_call: TRBV15; cdr3_aa: ATAGRGIKTEQY
v_call: TRBV12-3/TRBV12-4; cdr3_aa: ASTKTGGGSYT
v_call: TRBV9; cdr3_aa: ASSGGALAPLH
v_call: TRBV11-3; cdr3_aa: ASSLEGGNEQF
v_call: TRBV5-1; cdr3_aa: ASSSNRGPTGELF